Shown below are 30 T cell receptor beta chains from a single sample sequenced in a study of shared T cell receptors in the human thymus. Measured with immunoSEQ multiplex PCR; TCRdb has only the in-frame clones, and not every one. The sample holds 500,000 to 550,000 clones, around three quarters seen once. The same specimen was also included in a second study, on human thymus T cells.

Material for sequencing was thymocytes. The receptors come from a boy younger than two with a congenital heart defect.

This clone was counted only a few times. The gene calls are TRBV4-3 and TRBJ2-5; TRBD2 agrees at 9 bases. The CDR3 length is 17 residues. Germline V gene sequence: CDR1 LGHNA, CDR2 YSLEER. V dropped 4 bases and J dropped 0; count of bases not matched to a gene: 9. The CDR3 region is CASSPRPAGGNQETQYF. The CDR3 bases are TGCGCCAGCAGCCCACGGCCGGCGGGAGGGAACCAAGAGACCCAGTACTTC.

This chain uses TRBV27 with TRBJ2-7, with 8 bases identical to TRBD1. Germline V gives CDR1 MNHEY, CDR2 SMNVEV (reference sequence). J gave up 0 bases and V 5 bases, and 9 bases lay outside the gene matches. The CDR3 contains 16 residues. The CDR3 protein is CASSLHRDRFSYEQYF. Written as DNA, the CDR3 is TGTGCCAGCAGTCTTCACCGGGACAGGTTCTCCTACGAGCAGTACTTC.

The chain employs TRBV18 and TRBJ2-3; D possibly corresponds to TRBD2 (6 bases). Germline CDR1 KGHSH, CDR2 LQKENI. This CDR3 region has 18 residues. Trimming removed 2 bases at V and 4 bases at J, with 22 bases between. The CDR3 nucleotides read TGTGCCAGCTCACCAGTTAAGTGGGAGGCCTCAACATCAGATACGCAGTATTTT. Amino acid sequence: CASSPVKWEASTSDTQYF.

The rearrangement uses TRBV5-1 and TRBJ1-2, with 8 bases that match TRBD1. From germline, CDR1 is SGHRS and CDR2 YFSETQ. J lost 4 bases, V lost 4 bases, and 0 bases had no gene match. The CDR3 runs to 12 residues. The CDR3 DNA reads TGCGCCAGCAGCGACAGGGGCTATGGCTACACCTTC. The encoded protein is CASSDRGYGYTF.

The J gene is TRBJ2-1, the V gene TRBV14; TRBD2 agrees at 8 bases. Per the germline V gene, CDR1 is SGHDN and CDR2 is FVKESK. V dropped 0 bases and J dropped 0; count of bases not matched to a gene: 4. There are 17 residues in the CDR3. CDR3 sequence (DNA): TGTGCCAGCAGCCAAGATAACGGGAGGGTCTCCTACAATGAGCAGTTCTTC. It specifies CASSQDNGRVSYNEQFF.

The V gene is TRBV5-1, the J gene TRBJ2-1; 8 nucleotides line up with TRBD1. Germline V lookup: CDR1 SGHRS, CDR2 YFSETQ. The junction had 7 bases not matched to a gene; V was cut back by 1 base and J by 10 bases. This CDR3 is 14 amino acids long. The CDR3 spells CASSLSQGAGEQFF. In DNA form, the CDR3 reads TGCGCCAGCAGCTTGAGTCAGGGGGCGGGGGAGCAGTTCTTC.

The count of this clone is one. The chain has TRBV6-1 and TRBJ2-7; a possible D gene is TRBD2 (5 bases). The CDR3 covers 16 residues. V lost 0 bases to trimming and J lost 0 bases, with 12 bases between them. The germline V gene encodes CDR1 MNHNS and CDR2 SASEGT. The CDR3 DNA reads TGTGCCAGCAGTGAAGCTGGGTGGGAGTTCTCCTACGAGCAGTACTTC. It specifies CASSEAGWEFSYEQYF.

The chain carries TRBV13 and TRBJ1-5, with D maybe TRBD1 (5 bases). V was cut by 4 bases and J by 12 bases, with 13 bases left in between. This CDR3 spans 12 amino acids. The germline CDR1 and CDR2 sequences are PRHDT and FYEKMQ (reference sequence). The CDR3, as DNA: TGTGCCAGCAGCTCTACGGGGGAGGTCCAGCATTTT. Translating it yields CASSSTGEVQHF.

The rearrangement uses TRBV14 and TRBJ1-1; 8 bases agree with TRBD1. The CDR3 contains 16 residues. J lost 0 bases, V lost 1 base, and 4 bases had no gene match. The germline gives CDR1 SGHDN, CDR2 FVKESK. CDR3 loop: CASSQGDRGMNTEAFF. The DNA for the CDR3 is TGTGCCAGCAGCCAAGGCGACAGGGGAATGAACACTGAAGCTTTCTTT.

The CDR3 DNA reads TGTGCCAGCAGTTTGAGGGGGCCAACCTACGAGCAGTACTTC. Translation: CASSLRGPTYEQYF. V is TRBV28 and J is TRBJ2-7, with 7 bases fitting TRBD1. The CDR3 extends over 14 amino acids. V lost 3 bases to trimming and J lost 2 bases; unmatched junction nucleotides: 4. Germline V gene data show CDR1 as MDHEN and CDR2 as SYDVKM.

A word on this clone: In the same sample, other DNA sequences code for this CDR3. The chain employs TRBV6-6 and TRBJ1-5; TRBD1 matches 7 bases. With V trimmed by 5 bases and J by 2 bases, 3 bases remained unmatched. From germline, CDR1 is MNHNY and CDR2 SVGAGI (reference sequence). The CDR3 extends over 14 amino acids. CDR3: CASSPTGGNQPQHF. The CDR3 DNA sequence: TGTGCCAGCAGTCCAACAGGGGGCAATCAGCCCCAGCATTTT.

The chain joins TRBV5-1 to TRBJ2-7; possible D gene TRBD1, 7 bases. CDR3 length: 15 amino acids. Germline V gene data show CDR1 as SGHRS and CDR2 as YFSETQ. The V and J ends lost 5 bases and 0 bases respectively, with 15 bases between them. The CDR3 spells CASSTQGGRSYEQYF. In nucleotides, the CDR3 is TGCGCCAGCAGTACCCAGGGGGGCCGCTCCTACGAGCAGTACTTC. The variable domain in full, with the rest retrieved from reference TRBV5-1 and TRBJ2-7, is KAGVTQTPRYLIKTRGQQVTLSCSPISGHRSVSWYQQTPGQGLQFLFEYFSETQRNKGNFPGRFSGRQFSNSRSEMNVSTLELGDSALYLCASSTQGGRSYEQYFGPGTRLTVT.

This clone appeared a single time. J is TRBJ1-4 and V is TRBV19; 12 bases are shared with TRBD1. The CDR3 length is 18 residues. V trimming: 10 bases; J trimming: 7 bases; junction bases outside the gene matches: 19. Germline values: CDR1 LNHDA, CDR2 SQIVND (reference sequence). The CDR3 loop is CATSPSSPGQGAVEKLFF. The CDR3, as DNA: TGTGCCACCAGCCCGAGTTCGCCGGGACAGGGGGCGGTTGAAAAACTGTTTTTT.

This rearrangement joins TRBV5-1 to TRBJ1-2; 9 nucleotides agree with TRBD1. The V segment lost 3 bases and the J segment 2 bases; nucleotides outside the gene matches: 11. This CDR3 has 17 residues. Germline CDR1 SGHRS, CDR2 YFSETQ. CDR3 protein: CASSWGRGQGMNYGYTF. CDR3 nucleotides: TGCGCCAGCAGCTGGGGAAGGGGACAGGGAATGAACTATGGCTACACCTTC. Filled out from reference TRBV5-1 and TRBJ1-2, the complete variable domain reads KAGVTQTPRYLIKTRGQQVTLSCSPISGHRSVSWYQQTPGQGLQFLFEYFSETQRNKGNFPGRFSGRQFSNSRSEMNVSTLELGDSALYLCASSWGRGQGMNYGYTFGSGTRLTVV.

This clone was seen a few times. The chain employs TRBV4-2 and TRBJ2-2; TRBD2 matches 12 bases. Trimming removed 1 base from V and 6 bases from J; junction bases left unmatched: 15. From germline, CDR1 is LGHNA and CDR2 YNFKEQ. This CDR3 has 20 amino acids. CDR3 residues: CASSQAGRRWTSGTSGELFF. DNA of the CDR3: TGTGCCAGCAGCCAAGCGGGCCGGAGGTGGACTAGCGGGACCTCCGGGGAGCTGTTTTTT.

The chain uses TRBV7-9 and TRBJ1-4; no reliable D call. V was trimmed by 3 bases and J by 5 bases, leaving 4 bases between them. CDR3 length: 12 residues. Per germline, CDR1 SEHNR and CDR2 FQNEAQ (reference sequence). The CDR3 coding sequence is TGTGCCAGCAGCTTCCCAAATGAAAAACTGTTTTTT. This encodes CASSFPNEKLFF.

The rearrangement links TRBV4-3 to TRBJ2-5; no clear D. V was cut by 1 base and J by 2 bases, with 14 bases left in between. The germline CDR1 and CDR2 sequences are LGHNA and YSLEER. The CDR3 runs to 16 residues. CDR3 nucleotides: TGCGCCAGCAGCCAAGTTTCCGGCAGGCTACAAGAGACCCAGTACTTC. Protein product: CASSQVSGRLQETQYF.

Here the CDR3 reads CASSVGTGNGYTF. The CDR3 DNA reads as TGTGCCAGCAGCGTCGGGACAGGGAATGGCTACACCTTC. The chain couples TRBV7-2 to TRBJ1-2, with 9 bases matching TRBD1. With 5 bases clipped from V and 6 bases from J, the junction kept 4 bases outside the gene matches. Per the germline V gene, CDR1 is SGHTA and CDR2 is FQGNSA. The CDR3 length is 13 residues. Looking up the rest from reference TRBV7-2 and TRBJ1-2 gives the full variable domain: GAGVSQSPSNKVTEKGKDVELRCDPISGHTALYWYRQSLGQGLEFLIYFQGNSAPDKSGLPSDRFSAERTGGSVSTLTIQRTQQEDSAVYLCASSVGTGNGYTFGSGTRLTVV.

This clone occurred a few times. The rearrangement links TRBV27 to TRBJ1-4, with D possibly being TRBD1 (6 bases). The CDR3 runs 15 residues. V lost 5 bases to trimming and J lost 7 bases, with 17 bases between them. Per germline, CDR1 MNHEY and CDR2 SMNVEV (reference sequence). CDR3 nucleotide sequence: TGTGCCAGCAGTCGTCGGGGGGAAGGGGGTGAAAAACTGTTTTTT. This gives the protein CASSRRGEGGEKLFF.

Concerning this clone itself: This sample includes further DNA sequences coding for the same CDR3. V usage is TRBV30 and J usage is TRBJ2-5, with 8 bases identical to TRBD2. This CDR3 contains 12 residues. J was trimmed by 5 bases and V by 3 bases; bases with no gene match: 2. Germline V gene data show CDR1 as GTSNPN and CDR2 as SVGIG (reference sequence). The CDR3 protein is CAWSPGGETQYF. In DNA form, the CDR3 reads TGTGCCTGGAGCCCGGGAGGGGAGACCCAGTACTTC.

The chain is built from TRBV4-3 and TRBJ2-7; no clear D. The V and J ends lost 0 bases and 2 bases respectively, with 11 bases between them. CDR1 LGHNA and CDR2 YSLEER come from the germline V gene. The CDR3 has 15 amino acids. CDR3 amino acids: CASSQEPSETYEQYF. The CDR3 DNA sequence: TGCGCCAGCAGCCAAGAACCCAGCGAGACCTACGAGCAGTACTTC.

The chain joins TRBV28 to TRBJ1-5; the match to TRBD1 covers 10 bases. Germline loops: CDR1 MDHEN, CDR2 SYDVKM. V shed 2 bases and J 0 bases; nucleotides not matched to a gene: 7. The CDR3 is 18 amino acids. This CDR3 is CASSLDRGRPYSNQPQHF. CDR3 sequence (DNA): TGTGCCAGCAGTTTAGACAGGGGGCGCCCTTATAGCAATCAGCCCCAGCATTTT.

The DNA of the CDR3 is TGCGCCAGCAGCTCACCGCCCCCTGGGGAGGCTCATCAGCCCCAGCATTTT. Residues: CASSSPPPGEAHQPQHF. The chain is built from TRBV4-1 and TRBJ1-5; D is ambiguous. Per germline, CDR1 MGHRA and CDR2 YSYEKL. Trimming left V 5 bases short and J 5 bases short, with 22 bases between. This CDR3 is built from 17 residues.

The rearrangement joins TRBV4-3 to TRBJ2-2; a possible D gene is TRBD1 (6 bases). Germline CDR1 reads LGHNA; CDR2 reads YSLEER. The CDR3 runs 19 residues. Trimming cost V 4 bases and J 1 base, with 22 bases left between them. The CDR3 reads CASSRLQGPGNQNTGELFF. The CDR3 region has the DNA TGCGCCAGCAGCCGGTTACAGGGCCCAGGGAACCAGAACACCGGGGAGCTGTTTTTT.

This clone was found once. The rearrangement uses TRBV20-1 and TRBJ2-1, with TRBD2 identical over 8 bases. The CDR3 totals 11 residues. Trimming cost V 3 bases and J 15 bases; bases outside gene matches: 7. The germline V gene encodes CDR1 DFQATT and CDR2 SNEGSKA (reference sequence). The CDR3 is CSASKGLVGFF. In DNA, the CDR3 is TGCAGTGCTAGCAAGGGACTAGTAGGGTTCTTC.

This chain uses TRBV12-5 with TRBJ1-5; 7 bases match TRBD1. The ends lost 2 bases at V and 5 bases at J; junction bases unmatched: 6. The CDR3 has 15 residues. Germline V CDR1 and CDR2: LGHNT, FRNRAP. CDR3 loop: CASGLTTGWDQPQHF. In nucleotides, the CDR3 is TGTGCTAGTGGTTTGACGACAGGGTGGGATCAGCCCCAGCATTTT.

The chain carries TRBV13 and TRBJ2-1, with D possibly being TRBD1 (6 bases). The CDR3 has 14 amino acids. Trimming pared 0 bases from V and 7 bases from J, leaving 10 bases between. Germline assignment: CDR1 PRHDT and CDR2 FYEKMQ (reference sequence). Here the CDR3 DNA reads TGTGCCAGCAGCTTAGGCCCGACAGGTAATGAGCAGTTCTTC. This gives the protein CASSLGPTGNEQFF.

V and J are TRBV12-5 and TRBJ2-5, with D possibly matching TRBD2 (5 bases). Germline values: CDR1 LGHNT, CDR2 FRNRAP. V was shortened by 6 bases and J by 4 bases, with 9 bases between the two germline ends. The CDR3 has 12 amino acids. CDR3 DNA: TGTGCTAGTGGGACACGGGGAGAGACCCAGTACTTC. Translating it yields CASGTRGETQYF.

The V and J genes are TRBV4-3 and TRBJ1-4; 7 nucleotides line up with TRBD1. V was pared by 0 bases and J by 1 base, with 11 bases of the junction left unmatched. There are 19 residues in the CDR3. Germline V gene lookup returns CDR1 LGHNA and CDR2 YSLEER. CDR3 bases: TGCGCCAGCAGCCAAGAGCCCGTTAACCGGGACAGAACTAATGAAAAACTGTTTTTT. Protein sequence: CASSQEPVNRDRTNEKLFF.

The rearrangement joins TRBV6-5 to TRBJ1-5, with 11 bases aligning to TRBD1. Germline V CDR1 and CDR2: MNHEY, SVGAGI. There are 15 residues in the CDR3. Unmatched junction bases numbered 10, after V lost 8 bases and J lost 7 bases. The CDR3 nucleotides read TGTGCCAGCCAAGCCCGGACAGGGGGCCGACAGCCCCAGCATTTT. Its translation is CASQARTGGRQPQHF.